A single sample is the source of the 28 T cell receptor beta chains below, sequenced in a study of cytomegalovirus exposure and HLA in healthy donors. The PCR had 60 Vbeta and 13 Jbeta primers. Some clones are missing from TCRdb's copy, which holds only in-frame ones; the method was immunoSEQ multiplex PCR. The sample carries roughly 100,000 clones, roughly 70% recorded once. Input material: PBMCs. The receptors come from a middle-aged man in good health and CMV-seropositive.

The CDR3 sequence is CASTPGPSGSTDTQYF. In nucleotides, the CDR3 is TGTGCCAGTACCCCTGGGCCTAGCGGGAGCACAGATACGCAGTATTTT. V and J are TRBV19 and TRBJ2-3, with 8 bases fitting TRBD2. The CDR3 is 16 residues long. Trimming cost V 7 bases and J 0 bases; bases outside gene matches: 9. The germline gives CDR1 LNHDA, CDR2 SQIVND (reference sequence). Combining the CDR3 with reference TRBV19 and TRBJ2-3 gives the whole variable domain DGGITQSPKYLFRKEGQNVTLSCEQNLNHDAMYWYRQDPGQGLRLIYYSQIVNDFQKGDIAEGYSVSREKKESFPLTVTSAQKNPTAFYLCASTPGPSGSTDTQYFGPGTRLTVL.

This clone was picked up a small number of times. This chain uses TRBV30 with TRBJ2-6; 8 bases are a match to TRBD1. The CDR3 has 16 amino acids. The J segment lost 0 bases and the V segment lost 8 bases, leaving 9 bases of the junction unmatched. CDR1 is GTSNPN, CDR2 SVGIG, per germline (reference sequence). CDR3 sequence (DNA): TGTGCCCGTTGGGACAGGCCCAGCTCTGGGGCCAACGTCCTGACTTTC. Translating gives CARWDRPSSGANVLTF.

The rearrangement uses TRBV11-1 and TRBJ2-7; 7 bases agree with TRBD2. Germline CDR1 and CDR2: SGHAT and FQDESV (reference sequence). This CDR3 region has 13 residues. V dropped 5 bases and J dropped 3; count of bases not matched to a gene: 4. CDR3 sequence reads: CASSRTRGYEQYF. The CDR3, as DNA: TGTGCCAGCAGCAGGACTAGAGGCTACGAGCAGTACTTC.

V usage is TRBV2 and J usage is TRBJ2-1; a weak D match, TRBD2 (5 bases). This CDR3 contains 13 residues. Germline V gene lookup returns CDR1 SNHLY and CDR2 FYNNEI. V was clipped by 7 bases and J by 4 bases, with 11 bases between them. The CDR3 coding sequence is TGTGCCAGCAAAAGCGGCCCTTACAATGAGCAGTTCTTC. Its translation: CASKSGPYNEQFF.

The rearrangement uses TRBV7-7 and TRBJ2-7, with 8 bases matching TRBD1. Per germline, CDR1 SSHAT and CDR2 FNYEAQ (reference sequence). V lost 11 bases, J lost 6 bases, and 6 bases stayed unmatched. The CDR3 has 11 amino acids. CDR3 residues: CAGQGRGEQYV. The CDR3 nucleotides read TGTGCCGGACAGGGTAGGGGCGAGCAGTACGTC.

The CDR3 reads CASSESGGYGYTF. The CDR3 DNA reads as TGCGCCAGCAGTGAGTCAGGGGGATATGGCTACACCTTC. The chain uses TRBV10-1 and TRBJ1-2, with D possibly TRBD1 on 6 matching bases. CDR3 size: 13 residues. CDR1 WNHNN and CDR2 SYGVQD come from the germline V gene (reference sequence). V lost 0 bases and J lost 5, with 7 bases in between.

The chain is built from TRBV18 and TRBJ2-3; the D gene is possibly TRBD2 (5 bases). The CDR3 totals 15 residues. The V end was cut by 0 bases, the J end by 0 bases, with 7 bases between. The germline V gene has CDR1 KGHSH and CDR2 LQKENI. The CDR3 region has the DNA TGTGCCAGCTCACCACCGAGGGAAAGCACAGATACGCAGTATTTT. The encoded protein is CASSPPRESTDTQYF.

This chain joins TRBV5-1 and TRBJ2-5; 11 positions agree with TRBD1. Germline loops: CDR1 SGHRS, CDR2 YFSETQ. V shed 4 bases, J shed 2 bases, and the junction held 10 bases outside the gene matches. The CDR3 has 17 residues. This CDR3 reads CASSSSGTGGSQETQYF. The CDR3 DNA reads TGCGCCAGCAGCAGTTCCGGGACAGGGGGATCACAAGAGACCCAGTACTTC.

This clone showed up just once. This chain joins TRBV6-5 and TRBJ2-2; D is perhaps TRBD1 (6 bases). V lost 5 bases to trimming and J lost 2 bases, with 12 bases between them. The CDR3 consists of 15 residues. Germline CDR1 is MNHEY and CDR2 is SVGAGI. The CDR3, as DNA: TGTGCCAGCAGTATACGGACAGTTAACACCGGGGAGCTGTTTTTT. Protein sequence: CASSIRTVNTGELFF.

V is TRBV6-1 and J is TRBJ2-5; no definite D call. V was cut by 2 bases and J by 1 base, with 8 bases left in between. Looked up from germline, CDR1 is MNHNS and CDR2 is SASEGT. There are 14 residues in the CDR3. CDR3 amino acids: CASSETLRQETQYF. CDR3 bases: TGTGCCAGCAGTGAAACGCTGCGCCAAGAGACCCAGTACTTC.

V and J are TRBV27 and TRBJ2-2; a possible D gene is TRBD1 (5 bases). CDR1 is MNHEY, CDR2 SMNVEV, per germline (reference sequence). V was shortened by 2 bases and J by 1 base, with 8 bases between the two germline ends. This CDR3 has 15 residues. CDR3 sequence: CASSLIQGNTGELFF. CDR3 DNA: TGTGCCAGCAGTTTAATCCAGGGGAACACCGGGGAGCTGTTTTTT.

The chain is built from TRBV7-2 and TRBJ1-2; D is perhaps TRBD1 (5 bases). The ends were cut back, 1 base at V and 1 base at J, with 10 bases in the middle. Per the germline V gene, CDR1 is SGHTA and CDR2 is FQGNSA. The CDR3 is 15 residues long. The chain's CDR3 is CASSLVGGNNYGYTF. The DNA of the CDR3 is TGTGCCAGCAGCTTAGTCGGGGGTAATAACTATGGCTACACCTTC.

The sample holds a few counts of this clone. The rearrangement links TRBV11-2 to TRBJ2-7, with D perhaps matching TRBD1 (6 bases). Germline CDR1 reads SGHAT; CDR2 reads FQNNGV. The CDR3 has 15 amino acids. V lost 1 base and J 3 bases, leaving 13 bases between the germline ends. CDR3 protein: CASSLVTGIGYEQYF. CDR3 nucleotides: TGTGCCAGCAGCTTAGTAACAGGGATAGGCTACGAGCAGTACTTC. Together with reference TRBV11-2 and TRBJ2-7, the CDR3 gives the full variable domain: EAGVAQSPRYKIIEKRQSVAFWCNPISGHATLYWYQQILGQGPKLLIQFQNNGVVDDSQLPKDRFSAERLKGVDSTLKIQPAKLEDSAVYLCASSLVTGIGYEQYFGPGTRLTVT.

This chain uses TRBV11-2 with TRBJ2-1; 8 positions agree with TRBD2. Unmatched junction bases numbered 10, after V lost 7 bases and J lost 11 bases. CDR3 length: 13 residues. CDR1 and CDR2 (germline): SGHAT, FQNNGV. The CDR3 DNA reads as TGTGCCAGCACCCATCCAGGACTAGCCAAGCAGTTCTTC. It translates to CASTHPGLAKQFF.

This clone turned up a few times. The CDR3 coding sequence is TGTGCCAGCAGCTTCTCACTAGCGGGAGAGGAGGCAGATACGCAGTATTTT. Residues: CASSFSLAGEEADTQYF. The chain recombines TRBV7-2 with TRBJ2-3; TRBD2 matches 11 bases. Germline trimming cut 3 bases from V and 4 bases from J; bases unmatched to any gene: 9. Germline V lookup: CDR1 SGHTA, CDR2 FQGNSA. There are 17 residues in the CDR3.

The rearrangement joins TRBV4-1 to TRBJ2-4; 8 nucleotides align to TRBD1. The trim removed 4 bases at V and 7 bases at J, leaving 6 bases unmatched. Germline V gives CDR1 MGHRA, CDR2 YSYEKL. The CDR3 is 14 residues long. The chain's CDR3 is CASSPTGETNIQYF. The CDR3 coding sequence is TGCGCCAGCAGCCCGACAGGGGAAACGAACATTCAGTACTTC.

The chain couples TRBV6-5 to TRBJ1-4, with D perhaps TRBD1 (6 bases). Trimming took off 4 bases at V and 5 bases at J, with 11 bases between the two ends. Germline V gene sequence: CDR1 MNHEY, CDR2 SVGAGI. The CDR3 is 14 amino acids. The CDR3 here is CASSFRGQNEKLFF. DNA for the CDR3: TGTGCCAGCAGTTTCAGGGGTCAGAATGAAAAACTGTTTTTT.

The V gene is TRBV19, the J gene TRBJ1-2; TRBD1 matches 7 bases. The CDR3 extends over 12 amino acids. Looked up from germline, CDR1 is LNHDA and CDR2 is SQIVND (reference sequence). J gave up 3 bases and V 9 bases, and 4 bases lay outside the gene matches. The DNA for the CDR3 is TGTGCCAGCCGGGACAGATACTATGGCTACACCTTC. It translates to CASRDRYYGYTF. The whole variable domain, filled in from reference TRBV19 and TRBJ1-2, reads DGGITQSPKYLFRKEGQNVTLSCEQNLNHDAMYWYRQDPGQGLRLIYYSQIVNDFQKGDIAEGYSVSREKKESFPLTVTSAQKNPTAFYLCASRDRYYGYTFGSGTRLTVV.

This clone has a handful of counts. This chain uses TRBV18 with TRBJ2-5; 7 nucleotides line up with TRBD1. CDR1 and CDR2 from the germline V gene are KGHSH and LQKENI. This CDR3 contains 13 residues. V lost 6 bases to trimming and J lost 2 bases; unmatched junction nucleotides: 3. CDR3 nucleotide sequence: TGTGCCAGCTCTTCGGACAGGCAAGAGACCCAGTACTTC. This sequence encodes CASSSDRQETQYF.

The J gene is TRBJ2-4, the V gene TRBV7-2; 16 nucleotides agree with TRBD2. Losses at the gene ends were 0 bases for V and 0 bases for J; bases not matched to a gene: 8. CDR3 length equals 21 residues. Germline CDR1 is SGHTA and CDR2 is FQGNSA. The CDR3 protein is CASSLAPGTSGRAIAKNIQYF. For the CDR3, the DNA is TGTGCCAGCAGCTTAGCCCCCGGGACTAGCGGGAGGGCCATAGCCAAAAACATTCAGTACTTC.

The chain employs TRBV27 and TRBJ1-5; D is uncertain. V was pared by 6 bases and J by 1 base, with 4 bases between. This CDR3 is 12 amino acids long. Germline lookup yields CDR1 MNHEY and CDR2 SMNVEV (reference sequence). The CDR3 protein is CASSGSNQPQHF. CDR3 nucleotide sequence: TGTGCCAGCAGCGGGAGCAATCAGCCCCAGCATTTT.

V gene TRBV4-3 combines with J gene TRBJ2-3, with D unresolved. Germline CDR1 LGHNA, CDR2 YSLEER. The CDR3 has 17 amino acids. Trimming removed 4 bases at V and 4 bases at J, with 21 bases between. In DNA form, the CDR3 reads TGCGCCAGCAGCCCCACCCAAAGCGCGCTCCCCCCAGATACGCAGTATTTT. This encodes CASSPTQSALPPDTQYF.

The DNA of the CDR3 is TGCGCCACTTCCAGGGAGGCGAACACCGGGGAGCTGTTTTTT. Its protein is CATSREANTGELFF. The chain carries TRBV5-1 and TRBJ2-2; weak D call: TRBD2 (6 bases). The CDR3 sequence is 14 residues long. Deletions cut 9 bases from V and 0 bases from J, with 12 bases between. CDR1 is SGHRS, CDR2 YFSETQ, per germline. Complete variable domain (other parts from reference TRBV5-1 and TRBJ2-2): KAGVTQTPRYLIKTRGQQVTLSCSPISGHRSVSWYQQTPGQGLQFLFEYFSETQRNKGNFPGRFSGRQFSNSRSEMNVSTLELGDSALYLCATSREANTGELFFGEGSRLTVL.

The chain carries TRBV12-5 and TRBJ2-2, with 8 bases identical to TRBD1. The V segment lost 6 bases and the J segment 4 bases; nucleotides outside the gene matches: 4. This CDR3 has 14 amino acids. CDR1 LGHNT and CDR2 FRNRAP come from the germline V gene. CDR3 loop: CASGTGDATGELFF. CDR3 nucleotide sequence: TGTGCTAGTGGGACAGGGGACGCCACCGGGGAGCTGTTTTTT.

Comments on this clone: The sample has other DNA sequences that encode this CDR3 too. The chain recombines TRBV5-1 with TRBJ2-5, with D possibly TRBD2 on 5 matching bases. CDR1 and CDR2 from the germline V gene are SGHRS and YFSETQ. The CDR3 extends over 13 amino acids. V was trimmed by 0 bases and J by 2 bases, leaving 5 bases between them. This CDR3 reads CASSLGGQETQYF. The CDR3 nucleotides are TGCGCCAGCAGCTTGGGAGGGCAAGAGACCCAGTACTTC.

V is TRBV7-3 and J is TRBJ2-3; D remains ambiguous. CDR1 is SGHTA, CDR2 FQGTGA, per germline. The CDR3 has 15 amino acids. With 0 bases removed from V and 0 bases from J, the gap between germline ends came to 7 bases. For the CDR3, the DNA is TGTGCCAGCAGCTTAACCTACCATAGCACAGATACGCAGTATTTT. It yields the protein CASSLTYHSTDTQYF.

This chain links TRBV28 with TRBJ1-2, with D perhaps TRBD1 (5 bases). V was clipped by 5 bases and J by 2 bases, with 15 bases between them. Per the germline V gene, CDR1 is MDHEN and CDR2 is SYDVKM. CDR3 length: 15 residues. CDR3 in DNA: TGTGCCAGCAGTCCCCTAACAGGTCGCAACTATGGCTACACCTTC. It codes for CASSPLTGRNYGYTF.

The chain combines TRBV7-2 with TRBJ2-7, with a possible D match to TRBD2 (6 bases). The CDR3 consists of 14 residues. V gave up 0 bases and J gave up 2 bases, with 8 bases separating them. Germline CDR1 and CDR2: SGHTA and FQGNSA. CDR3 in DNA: TGTGCCAGCAGCTTAGCCGGGGGACCCTACGAGCAGTACGTC. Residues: CASSLAGGPYEQYV.